These 18 T cell receptor beta chains share one sample of origin, sequenced in a study of cytomegalovirus exposure and HLA in healthy donors. Researchers ran the PCR with 60 Vbeta and 13 Jbeta primers. Libraries were prepared by immunoSEQ multiplex PCR; TCRdb keeps only in-frame clonotypes and omits some of them. The sample includes around 67,000 clones, 75% to 85% seen only once; the top ten take roughly 8%. Sample: PBMCs. The receptor set was obtained from a man younger than 35 in good health and CMV-seropositive.

With regard to this clone: In the same sample, other DNA sequences code for this CDR3. V usage is TRBV9 and J usage is TRBJ2-3, with 7 bases that match TRBD2. J was trimmed by 2 bases and V by 0 bases; bases with no gene match: 3. CDR1 SGDLS and CDR2 YYNGEE come from the germline V gene. The CDR3 covers 15 residues. The CDR3: CASSVAGGPTDTQYF. The CDR3 region has the DNA TGTGCCAGCAGCGTAGCGGGGGGACCCACAGATACGCAGTATTTT.

This sequence joins TRBV2 and TRBJ1-1; possibly TRBD1 for D (6 bases). V was cut by 5 bases and J by 4 bases, with 14 bases left in between. The CDR3 length is 14 residues. CDR1 is SNHLY and CDR2 is FYNNEI in the germline V gene. The CDR3 is CASSRYQGTTEAFF. In DNA form, the CDR3 reads TGTGCCAGCAGTAGGTACCAGGGGACCACTGAAGCTTTCTTT.

This clone has only one observation. The V call is TRBV29-1, the J call TRBJ1-1; D is possibly TRBD1 (6 bases). The V gene's germline CDR1 is SQVTM and CDR2 ANQGSEA. Trimming pared 6 bases from V and 0 bases from J, leaving 11 bases between. The CDR3 has 13 amino acids. The CDR3 DNA follows: TGCAGCGTCGGACAGAGATTGAACACTGAAGCTTTCTTT. Protein: CSVGQRLNTEAFF. Based on the CDR3 plus reference TRBV29-1 and TRBJ1-1, the full variable domain is SAVISQKPSRDICQRGTSLTIQCQVDSQVTMMFWYRQQPGQSLTLIATANQGSEATYESGFVIDKFPISRPNLTFSTLTVSNMSPEDSSIYLCSVGQRLNTEAFFGQGTRLTVV.

The V gene is TRBV9, the J gene TRBJ2-5; D is unresolved. The germline CDR1 and CDR2 sequences are SGDLS and YYNGEE. The germline V and J ends were trimmed by 0 bases and 7 bases, with 16 bases remaining between them. The CDR3 is made up of 15 amino acids. The CDR3 DNA reads TGTGCCAGCAGCGTAGGCGGTCAGTTCCAAAGGACCCAGTACTTC. It yields the protein CASSVGGQFQRTQYF.

The rearrangement uses TRBV30 and TRBJ1-3; 8 nucleotides agree with TRBD1. V was clipped by 2 bases and J by 8 bases; unmatched bases: 5. There are 13 residues in the CDR3. Germline-derived CDR1 and CDR2 are GTSNPN and SVGIG (reference sequence). CDR3 DNA sequence: TGTGCCTGGAGTCCAGACAGGGGTGACACCATATATTTT. Protein: CAWSPDRGDTIYF.

This clone was observed a few times. The chain links TRBV2 to TRBJ2-2; 7 nucleotides agree with TRBD1. CDR1 and CDR2 (germline): SNHLY, FYNNEI. The V and J ends lost 4 bases and 5 bases, in that order; junction bases with no gene match: 4. The CDR3 sequence is 14 residues long. The CDR3 bases are TGTGCCAGCAGTGGACAGGGCGGAACCGGGGAGCTGTTTTTT. Protein product: CASSGQGGTGELFF.

This clone was seen a few times. V gene TRBV6-5 combines with J gene TRBJ1-1; D is unresolved. V was shortened by 4 bases and J by 7 bases, with 13 bases between the two germline ends. CDR1 and CDR2 (germline): MNHEY, SVGAGI. CDR3 size: 13 residues. CDR3 protein: CASSSESGNEAFF. The CDR3 DNA reads as TGTGCCAGCAGTTCCGAATCGGGAAATGAAGCTTTCTTT.

The chain employs TRBV4-1 and TRBJ2-5, with TRBD2 matching over 9 bases. The ends lost 2 bases at V and 2 bases at J; junction bases unmatched: 3. This CDR3 has 15 amino acids. Germline V gives CDR1 MGHRA, CDR2 YSYEKL. The CDR3 reads CASSQRLAVQETQYF. The CDR3 bases are TGCGCCAGCAGCCAAAGACTAGCGGTTCAAGAGACCCAGTACTTC.

This clone turned up a few times. CDR3 sequence (DNA): TGTGCCATCAGTGAGGGGGCAGGGGAAATGCCCCAGCATTTT. Protein product: CAISEGAGEMPQHF. The chain employs TRBV10-3 and TRBJ1-5; D might be TRBD1 (6 bases). The CDR3 is 14 residues long. V lost 2 bases and J lost 9, with 14 bases in between. CDR1 and CDR2 from the germline V gene are ENHRY and SYGVKD.

In its sample, this clone was seen a few times. The chain is built from TRBV6-5 and TRBJ1-5, with 11 bases lining up with TRBD1. The CDR3 has 14 amino acids. Germline V CDR1 and CDR2: MNHEY, SVGAGI. The V gene end was trimmed by 8 bases and the J gene end by 7 bases; junction bases not matched to a gene: 7. The CDR3: CASGNGQGAQPQHF. The CDR3 DNA sequence: TGTGCCAGCGGAAACGGACAGGGGGCACAGCCCCAGCATTTT.

J is TRBJ1-2 and V is TRBV7-9; 9 nucleotides match TRBD1. The ends lost 7 bases at V and 6 bases at J; junction bases unmatched: 12. The CDR3 length is 15 residues. From germline, CDR1 is SEHNR and CDR2 FQNEAQ (reference sequence). This chain's CDR3 is CASIQIRTGDDGYTF. Written as DNA, the CDR3 is TGTGCCAGCATCCAAATCCGGACAGGGGATGATGGCTACACCTTC.

The CDR3 DNA reads TGCGCCAGCAGCCTGACAGGGAGATATGGCTACACCTTC. Translating it yields CASSLTGRYGYTF. This chain joins TRBV5-1 and TRBJ1-2; TRBD1 aligns across 7 bases. The CDR3 is 13 residues long. From germline, CDR1 is SGHRS and CDR2 YFSETQ. Trimming removed 4 bases from V and 5 bases from J; junction bases left unmatched: 5. Filled out from reference TRBV5-1 and TRBJ1-2, the complete variable domain reads KAGVTQTPRYLIKTRGQQVTLSCSPISGHRSVSWYQQTPGQGLQFLFEYFSETQRNKGNFPGRFSGRQFSNSRSEMNVSTLELGDSALYLCASSLTGRYGYTFGSGTRLTVV.

The chain combines TRBV25-1 with TRBJ1-2, with 7 nucleotides matching TRBD1. The CDR3 length is 15 residues. CDR1 and CDR2 from the germline V gene are MGHDK and SYGVNS. V trimming: 4 bases; J trimming: 4 bases; junction bases outside the gene matches: 9. The CDR3: CASSGTRQGGYGYTF. CDR3 nucleotide sequence: TGTGCCAGCAGTGGAACCCGACAGGGCGGCTATGGCTACACCTTC.

The table lists this clone with a few counts. The chain couples TRBV30 to TRBJ1-6, with D unresolved. CDR1 and CDR2 (germline): GTSNPN, SVGIG (reference sequence). The CDR3 is 15 residues long. Trimming removed 3 bases from V and 4 bases from J, with 13 bases in between. Here the CDR3 reads CAWSRTAGYNSPLHF. In DNA, the CDR3 is TGTGCCTGGAGCCGGACGGCGGGGTATAATTCACCCCTCCACTTT.

This chain connects TRBV25-1 to TRBJ2-7; D not resolved. Trimming took 4 bases from V and 0 from J, leaving 13 bases between them. The CDR3 has 15 amino acids. Germline CDR1 is MGHDK and CDR2 is SYGVNS. The CDR3 DNA reads as TGTGCCAGCAGTGGTGAGACGCCTAGCTCCTACGAGCAGTACTTC. Translation gives CASSGETPSSYEQYF.

V is TRBV7-2 and J is TRBJ2-2; 8 bases are a match to TRBD1. CDR3 length: 14 residues. Germline CDR1 SGHTA, CDR2 FQGNSA. The V and J ends lost 5 bases and 6 bases, in that order; junction bases with no gene match: 5. CDR3 nucleotides: TGTGCCAGCAGCCCGGACAGGGAGGCCGGGGAGCTGTTTTTT. Protein product: CASSPDREAGELFF.

The CDR3 reads CATTLQGFGNQPQHF. The CDR3 DNA is TGTGCCACCACTCTACAGGGGTTTGGCAATCAGCCCCAGCATTTT. This chain connects TRBV28 to TRBJ1-5, with TRBD1 matching over 7 bases. The junction had 11 bases not matched to a gene; V was cut back by 10 bases and J by 2 bases. The CDR3 has 15 residues. Looked up from germline, CDR1 is MDHEN and CDR2 is SYDVKM.

The CDR3 here is CACSIQGDQPQHF. The DNA for the CDR3 is TGTGCCTGTTCTATACAGGGAGACCAGCCCCAGCATTTT. The V gene is TRBV30, the J gene TRBJ1-5, with D perhaps TRBD1 (6 bases). The CDR3 extends over 13 amino acids. V lost 6 bases, J lost 7 bases, and 16 bases lay in between. Germline V gives CDR1 GTSNPN, CDR2 SVGIG (reference sequence).